This T cell receptor (beta chain) is drawn from a study of T cell responses to AZD1222 COVID-19 vaccine. Sequenced by immunoSEQ multiplex PCR; TCRdb stores in-frame clones only, minus some. This table holds fewer than 120,000 clones, less than 95% found once. Germline V gene data show CDR1 as MGHRA and CDR2 as YSYEKL. The CDR3 contains 16 residues. As to this clone: Its antigen is unknown. The germline gene is not matched at one end of the junction; a read error may be the cause.

General study findings and limits: Possibly, clonal diversity was underestimated; donors were largely white British and included more females.

The sample here was peripheral blood, taken 28 days after the second AZD1222 dose. The source is an adult who received the AZD1222 COVID-19 vaccine. The genes are TRBV4-1 and TRBJ1-5; D remains ambiguous. As DNA, the CDR3 is TGCGCCGGCAGCCAAGATCCCGGGTTGAGAAATCAGCCCCAGCATTTT. Translation: CAGSQDPGLRNQPQHF.